This T cell receptor beta chain is from a study of cytomegalovirus exposure and HLA in healthy donors. Study overall: A later analysis reported the same platform for the roughly 110 validation repertoires and the approximately 670 first-cohort repertoires.

Method: immunoSEQ multiplex PCR; TCRdb's copy keeps in-frame clones and lacks some. The table records fewer than 200,000 clones, nearly 90% of them present only once. Study outcomes and limitations: As confirmed in vitro, three CMV-associated chains were specific for CMV antigens. In a later analysis, first-cohort TCR clusters were found to tend to co-occur in the 95 to 150 validation repertoires. The authors enumerated over 150 TCR beta chains as linked to cytomegalovirus.

V gave up 5 bases and J gave up 8 bases, with 12 bases separating them. CDR3 length: 12 amino acids. Germline-derived CDR1 and CDR2 are SGHAT and FQNNGV. On this clone: The antigen is not known.

This sequence joins TRBV11-2 and TRBJ1-1; D call uncertain. The origin of this receptor is a man between 18 and 29 years old in good health and CMV-seropositive. The specimen was PBMCs. This chain's CDR3 is CASSPSGREAFF. The DNA of the CDR3 is TGTGCCAGCAGCCCATCCGGTCGGGAAGCTTTCTTT.